This is a list of T cell receptor beta chains from one sample in a study of CD8+CD57+ T cells in acquired aplastic anemia. TCRdb re-derived calls from the reads in MiXCR, one entry per CDR3 protein. The table records hundreds of thousands of distinct CDR3 sequences, around 33% of them present only once. Sequenced sample: sorted CD4+, CD8+, or CD8+CD57+ T cells (not recorded which) from PBMCs. The receptors were gathered from a human donor with aplastic anemia. The CDR3 runs from the conserved cysteine through the conserved F or W. The D gene is left open where the match is weak. Size is stated for part of the rows, as once, few or many counts, or as a class when the clone is expanded.

V: TRBV5-6
D: -
size: -
J: TRBJ1-4
DNA: TGTGCCAGCAGCCAGGGACAAAAACTGTTTTTT
CDR3: CASSQGQKLFF

V: TRBV30
D: -
size: few
J: TRBJ2-5
DNA: TGTGCCTGGAGTAGGGGGACTATGGAGACCCAGTACTTC
CDR3: CAWSRGTMETQYF

V: TRBV7-3
D: -
size: few
J: TRBJ1-2
DNA: TGTGCCAGCAGTCGCCTGGGGGGGGACACCCGGGGGGATGGCTACACCTTC
CDR3: CASSRLGGDTRGDGYTF

V: TRBV19
D: TRBD1
size: -
J: TRBJ1-6
DNA: TGCGCCAGTAGTACTAGAGACAGGGGAAGCCATTCACCCCTCCACTTT
CDR3: CASSTRDRGSHSPLHF

V: TRBV25-1
D: -
size: many
J: TRBJ2-2
DNA: TGTGCCAGCATCGCAACAGCCTACAACACCGGGGAGCTGTTTTTT
CDR3: CASIATAYNTGELFF

V: TRBV7-9
D: -
size: many
J: TRBJ1-2
DNA: TGTGCCAGCAGCGTAGCTAACTATGGCTACACCTTC
CDR3: CASSVANYGYTF

V: TRBV15
D: TRBD1
size: -
J: TRBJ2-7
DNA: TGTGCCACCAGCTCGACCGGGACAGGGTTAACCTACGAGCAGTACTTC
CDR3: CATSSTGTGLTYEQYF

V: TRBV7-8
D: -
size: few
J: TRBJ1-1
DNA: TGTGCCAGCAGCTTGGGCAGGGGATTTGAAGCTTTCTTT
CDR3: CASSLGRGFEAFF

V: TRBV12-3/TRBV12-4
D: TRBD1
size: -
J: TRBJ2-5
DNA: TGTGCCAGCAGTTTAGGGGGACAGGGACAAGAGACCCAGTACTTC
CDR3: CASSLGGQGQETQYF

V: TRBV19
D: -
size: -
J: TRBJ1-5
DNA: TGTGCCAGTAGTACCTTACAGGGCCAAAGCAATCAGCCCCAGCATTTT
CDR3: CASSTLQGQSNQPQHF

V: TRBV20-1
D: -
size: few
J: TRBJ2-5
DNA: TGCAGTGCCCCGACAACCCAGAGGGAGACCCAGTACTTC
CDR3: CSAPTTQRETQYF

V: TRBV7-8
D: -
size: -
J: TRBJ2-1
DNA: TGTGCCAGCAGCCCCTGGTTGGGGGGCAACAATGAGCAGTTCTTC
CDR3: CASSPWLGGNNEQFF

V: TRBV20-1
D: TRBD1
size: few
J: TRBJ2-1
DNA: TGCAGTGCTAGAGGATACAGGGGGACCTCCTACAATGAGCAGTTCTTC
CDR3: CSARGYRGTSYNEQFF

V: TRBV2
D: TRBD1
size: many
J: TRBJ1-3
DNA: TGTGCCACGTTACCAACAGGGGCCGGAAACACCATATATTTT
CDR3: CATLPTGAGNTIYF

V: TRBV5-1
D: -
size: few
J: TRBJ2-1
DNA: TGCGCCAGCAGCTTGGCCCTGGGGGTGGGCCCTAACAATGAGCAGTTCTTC
CDR3: CASSLALGVGPNNEQFF

V: TRBV10-3
D: TRBD2
size: many
J: TRBJ2-3
DNA: TGTGCCATCAGTGAGTCTAGCGGGAGCACAGATACGCAGTATTTT
CDR3: CAISESSGSTDTQYF

V: TRBV2
D: TRBD1
size: many
J: TRBJ2-7
DNA: TGTGCCAGCAGGGACCCGGGACAGGGGGCCTACGAGCAGTACTTC
CDR3: CASRDPGQGAYEQYF

V: TRBV6-1
D: -
size: few
J: TRBJ1-4
DNA: TGTGCCAGCAGAGGTGCAACTAATGAAAAACTGTTTTTT
CDR3: CASRGATNEKLFF

V: TRBV10-3
D: -
size: few
J: TRBJ2-3
DNA: TGTGCCAGCACCTACCCAGGTGGGGGCACAGATACGCAGTATTTT
CDR3: CASTYPGGGTDTQYF

V: TRBV10-3
D: TRBD1
size: -
J: TRBJ1-6
DNA: TGTGCCAGCAGTGGACAGGTGGGAAATTCACCCCTCCACTTT
CDR3: CASSGQVGNSPLHF

V: TRBV9
D: TRBD2
size: few
J: TRBJ2-7
DNA: TGTGCCAGCAGCGTAGCTCAAGTAGCGGGGTTCGGCGAGCAGTACTTC
CDR3: CASSVAQVAGFGEQYF

V: TRBV19
D: TRBD1
size: -
J: TRBJ1-1
DNA: TGTGCCAGTAGTCCTCAGGGACAGCAAGCTTTCTTT
CDR3: CASSPQGQQAFF

V: TRBV20-1
D: -
size: -
J: TRBJ1-4
DNA: TGCAGTGCTAGCCCTTACAGAACAACTAATGAAAAACTGTTTTTT
CDR3: CSASPYRTTNEKLFF

V: TRBV9
D: -
size: many
J: TRBJ2-3
DNA: TGTGCCAGCAGCGTAGTTGGCGGGGTCACAGATACGCAGTATTTT
CDR3: CASSVVGGVTDTQYF

V: TRBV14
D: -
size: -
J: TRBJ2-7
DNA: TGTGCCAGCTCACCAGGCAGGGACTACGAGCAGTACTTC
CDR3: CASSPGRDYEQYF

V: TRBV4-2
D: TRBD1
size: few
J: TRBJ1-6
DNA: TGTGCCAGCAGCCAAGAAGGGGGCAGCGGGGTTAATTCACCCCTCCACTTT
CDR3: CASSQEGGSGVNSPLHF

V: TRBV7-2
D: -
size: few
J: TRBJ1-4
DNA: TGTGCCAGCAGCCCCTTACCGGAAGGGGATGAAAAACTGTTTTTT
CDR3: CASSPLPEGDEKLFF

V: TRBV19
D: -
size: few
J: TRBJ2-1
DNA: TGTGCCAGTTGCGGGACTCAGGGGGGTGAGCAGTTCTTC
CDR3: CASCGTQGGEQFF